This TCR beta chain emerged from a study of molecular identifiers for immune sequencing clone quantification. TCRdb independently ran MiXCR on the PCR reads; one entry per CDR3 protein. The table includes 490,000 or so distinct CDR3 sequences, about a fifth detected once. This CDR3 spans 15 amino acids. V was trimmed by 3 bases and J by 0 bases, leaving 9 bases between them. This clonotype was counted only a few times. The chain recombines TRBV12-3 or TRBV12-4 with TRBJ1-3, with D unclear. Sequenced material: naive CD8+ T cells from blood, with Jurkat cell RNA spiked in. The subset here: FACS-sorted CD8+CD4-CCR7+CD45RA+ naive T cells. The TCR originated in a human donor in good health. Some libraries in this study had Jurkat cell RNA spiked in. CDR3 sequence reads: CASSFWGFSGNTIYF. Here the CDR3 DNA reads TGTGCCAGCAGTTTCTGGGGATTCTCTGGAAACACCATATATTTT.